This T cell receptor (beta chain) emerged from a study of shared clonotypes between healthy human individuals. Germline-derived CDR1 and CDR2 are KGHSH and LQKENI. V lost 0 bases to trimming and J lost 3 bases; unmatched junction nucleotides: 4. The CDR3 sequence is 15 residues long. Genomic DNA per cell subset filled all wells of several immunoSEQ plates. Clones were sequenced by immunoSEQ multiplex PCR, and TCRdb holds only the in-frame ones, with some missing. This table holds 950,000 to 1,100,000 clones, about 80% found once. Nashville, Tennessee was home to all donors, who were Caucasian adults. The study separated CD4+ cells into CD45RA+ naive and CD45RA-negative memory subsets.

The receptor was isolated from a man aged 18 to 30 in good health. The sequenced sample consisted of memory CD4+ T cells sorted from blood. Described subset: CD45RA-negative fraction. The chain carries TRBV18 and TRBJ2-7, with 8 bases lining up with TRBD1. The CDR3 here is CASSPPQGGYYEQYF. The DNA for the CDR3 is TGTGCCAGCTCACCACCACAGGGGGGCTACTACGAGCAGTACTTC. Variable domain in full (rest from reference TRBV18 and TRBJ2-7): NAGVMQNPRHLVRRRGQEARLRCSPMKGHSHVYWYRQLPEEGLKFMVYLQKENIIDESGMPKERFSAEFPKEGPSILRIQQVVRGDSAAYFCASSPPQGGYYEQYFGPGTRLTVT.